The clone carrying this T cell receptor beta chain was counted at least ten times. Germline CDR1 DFQATT, CDR2 SNEGSKA (reference sequence). This CDR3 contains 17 residues. Trimming removed 5 bases from V and 0 bases from J; junction bases left unmatched: 13. The data were taken from a study of T-cell memory formation after mild COVID-19. TCRdb analysed the 5' RACE reads with MiXCR anew, one entry per CDR3 protein. Found here are a few hundred thousand distinct CDR3 sequences, roughly an eighth of them singletons; the top ten hold roughly a fifth. The chain joins TRBV20-1 to TRBJ1-1; 9 bases match TRBD1. Material for sequencing was PBMCs or a T cell subset sorted from them (not recorded which). The sequence was collected from a man aged 18 to 30 who had mild COVID-19 (a few samples of this study predate the infection). Cell type and time point are not known. The CDR3 is CSAPQAGTGIMNTEAFF. The CDR3, as DNA: TGCAGTGCTCCTCAAGCCGGGACAGGGATTATGAACACTGAAGCTTTCTTT.